These 26 T cell receptor beta chains were sequenced from one sample in a study of blood T cell repertoires in COVID-19. This table comes from immunoSEQ multiplex PCR, and its TCRdb copy is limited to in-frame clones, with some not included. The sample has approximately 300,000 clones, around 90% seen once. The sample taken for sequencing was peripheral blood. These receptor sequences come from a woman between 40 and 50 years old with acute or convalescent COVID-19.

The V gene is TRBV5-4, the J gene TRBJ2-3; no reliable D call. V was pared by 5 bases and J by 1 base, with 8 bases between. The CDR3 length is 13 residues. CDR1 SGHNT and CDR2 YYREEE come from the germline V gene (reference sequence). CDR3 DNA: TGTGCCAGCAGTTCCGAGGGCACAGATACGCAGTATTTT. This translates into CASSSEGTDTQYF. Supplemented by reference TRBV5-4 and TRBJ2-3, the full variable domain reads ETGVTQSPTHLIKTRGQQVTLRCSSQSGHNTVSWYQQALGQGPQFIFQYYREEENGRGNFPPRFSGLQFPNYSSELNVNALELDDSALYLCASSSEGTDTQYFGPGTRLTVL.

The rearrangement joins TRBV20-1 to TRBJ2-4, with D unresolved. CDR1 is DFQATT, CDR2 SNEGSKA, per germline (reference sequence). The CDR3 contains 11 residues. The V gene lost 5 bases and the J gene lost 5 bases, with 7 bases spanning the gap. CDR3 nucleotides: TGCAGTGCTTTTCTACAAAACATTCAGTACTTC. It codes for CSAFLQNIQYF.

The chain recombines TRBV7-3 with TRBJ2-3, with D uncertain. The CDR3 runs to 13 residues. The V and J ends lost 1 base and 5 bases respectively, with 7 bases between them. Germline CDR1 is SGHTA and CDR2 is FQGTGA. This CDR3 is CASSLSEKDTQYF. CDR3 coding DNA: TGTGCCAGCAGCTTAAGTGAGAAAGATACGCAGTATTTT.

The chain links TRBV11-2 to TRBJ2-7, with TRBD1 matching 11 bases. Per germline, CDR1 SGHAT and CDR2 FQNNGV. V shed 5 bases, J shed 2 bases, and the junction held 2 bases outside the gene matches. The CDR3 has 14 amino acids. As DNA, the CDR3 is TGTGCCAGCAGCCGGGACAGGGGGGCCTACGAGCAGTACGTC. It specifies CASSRDRGAYEQYV.

J is TRBJ2-3 and V is TRBV24-1; TRBD2 agrees at 9 bases. There are 17 residues in the CDR3. CDR1 and CDR2 (germline): KGHDR, SFDVKD. The junction had 8 bases not matched to a gene; V was cut back by 2 bases and J by 3 bases. The CDR3 coding sequence is TGTGCCACCAGTGATTGGGGGAAGCGGGGGGTTACAGATACGCAGTATTTT. This sequence encodes CATSDWGKRGVTDTQYF.

This clone was detected only once. For the CDR3, the DNA is TGTGCCAGCAGTTACTCGGAGCAAACGGGATGGCGGATGCAGTACGTC. Protein product: CASSYSEQTGWRMQYV. The V and J genes are TRBV6-2 or TRBV6-3 and TRBJ2-7; D is perhaps TRBD2 (5 bases). CDR1 and CDR2 (germline): MNHEY, SVGEGT. This CDR3 is 16 amino acids long. V dropped 0 bases and J dropped 9 bases, with 21 bases sitting between them.

The chain couples TRBV9 to TRBJ2-1, with 7 bases aligning to TRBD2. V gave up 6 bases and J gave up 3 bases; unmatched junction bases: 3. This CDR3 has 13 residues. Looked up from germline, CDR1 is SGDLS and CDR2 is YYNGEE. The CDR3 DNA reads TGTGCCAGCAATGGCGGGGGCTACAATGAGCAGTTCTTC. It is translated as CASNGGGYNEQFF.

This chain uses TRBV6-5 with TRBJ1-1; 7 nucleotides line up with TRBD1. The germline CDR1 and CDR2 sequences are MNHEY and SVGAGI. The V gene end was trimmed by 6 bases and the J gene end by 4 bases; junction bases not matched to a gene: 5. This CDR3 comprises 13 residues. CDR3 loop: CASRTTGATEAFF. Here the CDR3 DNA reads TGTGCCAGCAGAACTACAGGGGCCACTGAAGCTTTCTTT.

The chain joins TRBV24-1 to TRBJ1-5; 7 positions match TRBD1. J lost 7 bases, V lost 2 bases, and 10 bases had no gene match. CDR1 is KGHDR, CDR2 SFDVKD, per germline. The CDR3 has 16 amino acids. CDR3 residues: CATSDYRDSLGQPQHF. The DNA for the CDR3 is TGTGCCACCAGTGATTACCGGGACAGCCTGGGGCAGCCCCAGCATTTT.

V and J are TRBV6-5 and TRBJ1-5, with 9 bases matching TRBD1. Trimming at V came to 7 bases and at J to 5 bases, leaving 6 bases not matched to a gene. The germline CDR1 and CDR2 sequences are MNHEY and SVGAGI. The CDR3 is 14 amino acids. In DNA, the CDR3 is TGTGCCAGCACCCCGGGGACAGGGTATCAGCCCCAGCATTTT. Protein: CASTPGTGYQPQHF.

The chain joins TRBV6-1 to TRBJ1-1, with 7 positions matching TRBD1. The CDR3 loop spans 14 amino acids. Per the germline V gene, CDR1 is MNHNS and CDR2 is SASEGT. With 6 bases clipped from V and 1 base from J, the junction kept 5 bases outside the gene matches. DNA for the CDR3: TGTGCCAGCAGGTCCGGGACAGCGAACACTGAAGCTTTCTTT. Translation: CASRSGTANTEAFF.

This rearrangement joins TRBV18 to TRBJ1-2; D is possibly TRBD1 (6 bases). Trimming took 2 bases from V and 0 from J, leaving 10 bases between them. The germline V gene has CDR1 KGHSH and CDR2 LQKENI. The CDR3 sequence is 15 residues long. CDR3 nucleotides: TGTGCCAGCTCACCAAACAGGGAATCTAACTATGGCTACACCTTC. It yields the protein CASSPNRESNYGYTF. The complete variable domain, with remaining parts taken from reference TRBV18 and TRBJ1-2, reads NAGVMQNPRHLVRRRGQEARLRCSPMKGHSHVYWYRQLPEEGLKFMVYLQKENIIDESGMPKERFSAEFPKEGPSILRIQQVVRGDSAAYFCASSPNRESNYGYTFGSGTRLTVV.

This chain links TRBV25-1 with TRBJ1-2; weak D call: TRBD1 (6 bases). CDR3 size: 14 residues. Per germline, CDR1 MGHDK and CDR2 SYGVNS. V shed 9 bases and J shed 4 bases, with 18 bases lying between them. DNA of the CDR3: TGTGCCAGTCCCGCGTACAGGGTCCCCTATGGCTACACCTTC. Protein: CASPAYRVPYGYTF.

The CDR3 DNA sequence: TGCGCCAGCAGCTTGGCTGACAGGGACGGCTACACCTTC. Amino acids: CASSLADRDGYTF. The rearrangement joins TRBV5-1 to TRBJ1-2; TRBD1 agrees at 7 bases. The trim removed 0 bases at V and 8 bases at J, leaving 4 bases unmatched. Looked up from germline, CDR1 is SGHRS and CDR2 is YFSETQ. The CDR3 length is 13 residues. The complete variable domain, with remaining parts taken from reference TRBV5-1 and TRBJ1-2, reads KAGVTQTPRYLIKTRGQQVTLSCSPISGHRSVSWYQQTPGQGLQFLFEYFSETQRNKGNFPGRFSGRQFSNSRSEMNVSTLELGDSALYLCASSLADRDGYTFGSGTRLTVV.

The V gene is TRBV7-8, the J gene TRBJ2-5; TRBD1 matches 8 bases. The germline gives CDR1 SGHVS, CDR2 FQNEAQ. The V segment lost 6 bases and the J segment 5 bases; nucleotides outside the gene matches: 17. This CDR3 has 17 amino acids. The CDR3 coding sequence is TGTGCCAGCAGTCTCAAGGCGACCGGTCACAGGGGGGAGACCCAGTACTTC. Amino acid sequence: CASSLKATGHRGETQYF.

V usage is TRBV30 and J usage is TRBJ1-1, with D perhaps matching TRBD1 (5 bases). Germline CDR1 GTSNPN, CDR2 SVGIG (reference sequence). The ends were cut back, 7 bases at V and 6 bases at J, with 18 bases in the middle. The CDR3 runs to 13 residues. The DNA for the CDR3 is TGTGCCTCCTCAAGACAGTTCCGGGCTGAAGCTTTCTTT. It is translated as CASSRQFRAEAFF.

This clone was detected a few times. The sample contains more than one DNA sequence encoding this CDR3. The chain recombines TRBV7-2 with TRBJ1-1; no firm D call. Trimming took 1 base from V and 2 from J, leaving 5 bases between them. CDR1 is SGHTA and CDR2 is FQGNSA in the germline V gene. The CDR3 totals 13 residues. The CDR3 loop reads CASSLGQNTEAFF. CDR3 nucleotide sequence: TGTGCCAGCAGCTTAGGACAAAACACTGAAGCTTTCTTT.

This sequence joins TRBV5-8 and TRBJ1-2; 7 positions agree with TRBD1. With V trimmed by 3 bases and J by 0 bases, 2 bases remained unmatched. This CDR3 has 14 amino acids. Germline V CDR1 and CDR2: SGHTS, YDEGEE. DNA for the CDR3: TGTGCCAGCAGCTGGGGACAGACTAACTATGGCTACACCTTC. Its translation: CASSWGQTNYGYTF. The entire variable domain, with the rest obtained from reference TRBV5-8 and TRBJ1-2, is as follows: EAGVTQSPTHLIKTRGQQATLRCSPISGHTSVYWYQQALGLGLQFLLWYDEGEERNRGNFPPRFSGRQFPNYSSELNVNALELEDSALYLCASSWGQTNYGYTFGSGTRLTVV.

The rearrangement joins TRBV18 to TRBJ1-1, with D unresolved. Trimming removed 5 bases at V and 8 bases at J, with 9 bases between. This CDR3 comprises 11 residues. Germline V lookup: CDR1 KGHSH, CDR2 LQKENI. CDR3 sequence: CASSFDGEAFF. The CDR3 DNA sequence: TGTGCCAGCTCATTTGACGGGGAAGCTTTCTTT.

V is TRBV10-2 and J is TRBJ1-1; D gene ambiguous. The germline V gene encodes CDR1 WSHSY and CDR2 SAAADI. The CDR3 spans 15 residues. V was pared by 0 bases and J by 1 base, with 9 bases between. Written as DNA, the CDR3 is TGCGCCAGCAGTGAGTCTCGAAGCACGAACACTGAAGCTTTCTTT. This sequence encodes CASSESRSTNTEAFF.

The rearrangement joins TRBV27 to TRBJ1-1; TRBD1 might be the D (5 bases). Trimming removed 6 bases at V and 3 bases at J, with 14 bases between. The CDR3 totals 14 residues. Per the germline V gene, CDR1 is MNHEY and CDR2 is SMNVEV (reference sequence). The CDR3 loop reads CASSVGGVHTEAFF. CDR3 coding DNA: TGTGCCAGCAGCGTTGGGGGGGTTCACACTGAAGCTTTCTTT.

The chain has TRBV4-1 and TRBJ1-4; 7 bases are shared with TRBD1. The CDR3 is 16 residues long. Germline V lookup: CDR1 MGHRA, CDR2 YSYEKL. With 2 bases clipped from V and 7 bases from J, the junction kept 10 bases outside the gene matches. The CDR3 coding sequence is TGCGCCAGCAGCCAATCCCTCAGGGGGTGGATTGAAAAACTGTTTTTT. Its translation is CASSQSLRGWIEKLFF.

The chain employs TRBV6-4 and TRBJ1-1; D uncertain. V was cut by 0 bases and J by 5 bases, with 7 bases left in between. This CDR3 has 13 amino acids. Germline V lookup: CDR1 MRHNA, CDR2 SNTAGT. CDR3 DNA sequence: TGTGCCAGCAGTGACTCCGCGGTTACTGAAGCTTTCTTT. Amino acid sequence: CASSDSAVTEAFF.

The gene calls are TRBV5-1 and TRBJ2-5; tentative D call: TRBD2 (5 bases). CDR1 and CDR2 (germline): SGHRS, YFSETQ. V was shortened by 4 bases and J by 5 bases, with 15 bases between the two germline ends. The CDR3 is 14 residues long. In nucleotides, the CDR3 is TGCGCCAGCAGCCCGGACTTTAGTGGGGAGACCCAGTACTTC. Residues: CASSPDFSGETQYF.

This chain uses TRBV6-4 with TRBJ1-3; D call uncertain. Germline lookup yields CDR1 MRHNA and CDR2 SNTAGT. V lost 0 bases, J lost 0 bases, and 15 bases lay in between. The CDR3 spans 18 residues. DNA for the CDR3: TGTGCCAGCAGTGACTCCCTAGTCCGGCCTAACTCTGGAAACACCATATATTTT. It translates to CASSDSLVRPNSGNTIYF.

The chain employs TRBV9 and TRBJ2-5; 9 bases fit TRBD2. V trimming: 0 bases; J trimming: 0 bases; junction bases outside the gene matches: 6. This CDR3 spans 17 amino acids. Germline V gives CDR1 SGDLS, CDR2 YYNGEE. CDR3 coding DNA: TGTGCCAGCAGCGTAGGACTAGCGGATTGGTACCAAGAGACCCAGTACTTC. Translated: CASSVGLADWYQETQYF.